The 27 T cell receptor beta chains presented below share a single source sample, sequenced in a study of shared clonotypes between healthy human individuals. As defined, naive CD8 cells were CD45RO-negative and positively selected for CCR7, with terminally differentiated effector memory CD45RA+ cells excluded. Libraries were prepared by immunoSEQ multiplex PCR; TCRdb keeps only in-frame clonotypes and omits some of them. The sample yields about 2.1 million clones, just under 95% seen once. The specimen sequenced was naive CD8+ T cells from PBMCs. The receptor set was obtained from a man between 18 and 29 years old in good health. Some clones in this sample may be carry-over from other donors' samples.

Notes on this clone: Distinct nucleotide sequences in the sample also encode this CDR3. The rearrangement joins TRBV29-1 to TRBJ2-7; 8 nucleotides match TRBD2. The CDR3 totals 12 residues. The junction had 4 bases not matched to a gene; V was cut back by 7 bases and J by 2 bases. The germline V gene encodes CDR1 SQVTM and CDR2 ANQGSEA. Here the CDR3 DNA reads TGCAGCGCCCGGGGGGGCCCCTACGAGCAGTACTTC. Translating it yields CSARGGPYEQYF.

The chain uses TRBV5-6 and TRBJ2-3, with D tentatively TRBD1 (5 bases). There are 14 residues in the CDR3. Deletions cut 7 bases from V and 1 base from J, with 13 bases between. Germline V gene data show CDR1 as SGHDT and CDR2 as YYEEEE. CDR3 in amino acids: CASSTTDGTDTQYF. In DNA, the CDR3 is TGTGCCAGCTCCACGACAGACGGCACAGATACGCAGTATTTT.

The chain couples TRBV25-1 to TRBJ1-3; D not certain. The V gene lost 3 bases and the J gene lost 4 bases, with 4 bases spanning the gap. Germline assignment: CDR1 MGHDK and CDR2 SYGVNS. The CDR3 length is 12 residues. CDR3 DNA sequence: TGTGCCAGCAGTGATGAAGGAAACACCATATATTTT. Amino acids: CASSDEGNTIYF.

In DNA, the CDR3 is TGTGCCAGCAGCCTTTTACAGGGGGCAACAGATACGCAGTATTTT. It translates to CASSLLQGATDTQYF. The chain is built from TRBV27 and TRBJ2-3; 9 bases align to TRBD1. V lost 6 bases, J lost 3 bases, and 7 bases stayed unmatched. CDR1 is MNHEY, CDR2 SMNVEV, per germline (reference sequence). The CDR3 has 15 amino acids.

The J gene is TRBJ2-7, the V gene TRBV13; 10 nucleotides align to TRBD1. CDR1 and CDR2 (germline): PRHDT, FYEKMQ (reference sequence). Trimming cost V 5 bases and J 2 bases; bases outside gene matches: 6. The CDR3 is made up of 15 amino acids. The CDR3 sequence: CASSMAGQGPYEQYF. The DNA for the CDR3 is TGTGCCAGCAGCATGGCGGGACAGGGGCCCTACGAGCAGTACTTC. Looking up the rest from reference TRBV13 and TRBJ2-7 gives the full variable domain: AAGVIQSPRHLIKEKRETATLKCYPIPRHDTVYWYQQGPGQDPQFLISFYEKMQSDKGSIPDRFSAQQFSDYHSELNMSSLELGDSALYFCASSMAGQGPYEQYFGPGTRLTVT.

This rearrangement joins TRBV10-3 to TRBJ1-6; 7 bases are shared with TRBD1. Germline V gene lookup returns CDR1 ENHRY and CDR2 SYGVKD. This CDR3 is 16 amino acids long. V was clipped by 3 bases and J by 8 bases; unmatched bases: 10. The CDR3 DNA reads TGTGCCATCAGTGACCTCCCTTTCGACAGGGATTCACCCCTCCACTTT. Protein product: CAISDLPFDRDSPLHF.

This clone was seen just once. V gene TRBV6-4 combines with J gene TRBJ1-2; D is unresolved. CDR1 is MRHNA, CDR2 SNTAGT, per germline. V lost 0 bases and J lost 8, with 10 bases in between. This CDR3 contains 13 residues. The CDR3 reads CASSDSIKGGYTF. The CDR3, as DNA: TGTGCCAGCAGTGACTCGATCAAGGGCGGCTACACCTTC.

CDR3 DNA sequence: TGCAGCGTCCGGACAGGGCTCGGAGCGCAGTATTTT. It translates to CSVRTGLGAQYF. The chain joins TRBV29-1 to TRBJ2-3, with 8 bases aligning to TRBD1. From germline, CDR1 is SQVTM and CDR2 ANQGSEA. The CDR3 is made up of 12 amino acids. The ends lost 6 bases at V and 10 bases at J; junction bases unmatched: 9.

The CDR3 nucleotides read TGCGCCAGCAGCTTGGCTCAGGGATCCACTGAAGCTTTCTTT. As protein: CASSLAQGSTEAFF. The chain joins TRBV5-1 to TRBJ1-1; TRBD1 might be the D (5 bases). This CDR3 has 14 amino acids. The V gene lost 0 bases and the J gene lost 4 bases, with 10 bases spanning the gap. Germline assignment: CDR1 SGHRS and CDR2 YFSETQ.

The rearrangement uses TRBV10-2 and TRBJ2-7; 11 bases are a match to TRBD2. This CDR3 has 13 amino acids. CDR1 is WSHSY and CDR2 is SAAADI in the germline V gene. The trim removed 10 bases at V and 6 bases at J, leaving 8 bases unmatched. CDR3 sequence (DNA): TGCGCCAACTCGAGACTAGCGGGAACCGAGCAGTACTTC. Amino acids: CANSRLAGTEQYF.

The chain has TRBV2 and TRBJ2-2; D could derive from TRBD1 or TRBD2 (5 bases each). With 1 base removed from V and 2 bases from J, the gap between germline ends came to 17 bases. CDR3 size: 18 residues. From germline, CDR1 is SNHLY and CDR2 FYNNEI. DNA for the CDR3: TGTGCCAGCAGTGAAGAGAGAGGGGCGGTTGTTAACACCGGGGAGCTGTTTTTT. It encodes CASSEERGAVVNTGELFF.

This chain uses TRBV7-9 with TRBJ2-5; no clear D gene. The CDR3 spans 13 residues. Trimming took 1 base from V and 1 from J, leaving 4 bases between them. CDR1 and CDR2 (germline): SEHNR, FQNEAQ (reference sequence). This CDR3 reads CASSLEVQETQYF. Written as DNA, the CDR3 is TGTGCCAGCAGCTTAGAGGTCCAAGAGACCCAGTACTTC.

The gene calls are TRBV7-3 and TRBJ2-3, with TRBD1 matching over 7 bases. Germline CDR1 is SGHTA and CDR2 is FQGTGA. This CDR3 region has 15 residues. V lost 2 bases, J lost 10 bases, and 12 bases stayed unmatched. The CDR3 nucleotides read TGTGCCAGCAGCTTAGTCGGCACCCAGGGGGAGCCGCAGTATTTT. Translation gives CASSLVGTQGEPQYF.

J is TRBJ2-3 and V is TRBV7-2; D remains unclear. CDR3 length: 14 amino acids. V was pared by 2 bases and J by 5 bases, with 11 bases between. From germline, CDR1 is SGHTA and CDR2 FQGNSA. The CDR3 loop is CASSLYPLEDTQYF. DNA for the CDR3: TGTGCCAGCAGCTTATACCCCCTGGAAGATACGCAGTATTTT.

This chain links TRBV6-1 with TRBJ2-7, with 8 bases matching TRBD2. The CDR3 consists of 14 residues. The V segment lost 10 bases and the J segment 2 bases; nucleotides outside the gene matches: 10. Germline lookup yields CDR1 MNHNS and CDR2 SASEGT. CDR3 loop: CATGGGHTTYEQYF. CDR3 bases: TGTGCCACCGGGGGGGGACACACGACCTACGAGCAGTACTTC.

The CDR3 protein is CASSVDYFPGSDTQYF. In nucleotides, the CDR3 is TGTGCCAGCAGTGTTGACTACTTTCCCGGCTCAGATACGCAGTATTTT. V is TRBV6-1 and J is TRBJ2-3, with D tentatively TRBD2 (5 bases). This CDR3 is 16 amino acids long. CDR1 and CDR2 from the germline V gene are MNHNS and SASEGT. V was clipped by 4 bases and J by 4 bases, with 18 bases between them.

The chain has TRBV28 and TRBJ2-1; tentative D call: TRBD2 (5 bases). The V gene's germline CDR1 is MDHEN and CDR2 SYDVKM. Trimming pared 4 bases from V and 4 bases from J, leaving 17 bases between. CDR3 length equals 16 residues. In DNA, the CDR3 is TGTGCCAGCAGTTCCCCCGGGGAGAGGGCTTACAATGAGCAGTTCTTC. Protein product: CASSSPGERAYNEQFF.

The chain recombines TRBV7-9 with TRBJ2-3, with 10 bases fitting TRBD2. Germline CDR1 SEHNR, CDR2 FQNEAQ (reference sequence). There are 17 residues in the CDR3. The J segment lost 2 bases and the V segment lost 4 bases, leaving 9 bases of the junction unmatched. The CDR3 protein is CASSSFGGLAATDTQYF. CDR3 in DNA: TGTGCCAGCAGCTCTTTCGGCGGACTAGCGGCCACAGATACGCAGTATTTT. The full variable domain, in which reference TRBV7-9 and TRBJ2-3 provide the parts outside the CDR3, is DTGVSQNPRHKITKRGQNVTFRCDPISEHNRLYWYRQTLGQGPEFLTYFQNEAQLEKSRLLSDRFSAERPKGSFSTLEIQRTEQGDSAMYLCASSSFGGLAATDTQYFGPGTRLTVL.

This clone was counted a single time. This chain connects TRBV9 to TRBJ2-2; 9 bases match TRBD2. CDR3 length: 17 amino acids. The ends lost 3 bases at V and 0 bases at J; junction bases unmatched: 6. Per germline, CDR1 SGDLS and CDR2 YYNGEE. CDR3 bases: TGTGCCAGCAGCGACTCCCTAGCGGGGACGAACACCGGGGAGCTGTTTTTT. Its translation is CASSDSLAGTNTGELFF.

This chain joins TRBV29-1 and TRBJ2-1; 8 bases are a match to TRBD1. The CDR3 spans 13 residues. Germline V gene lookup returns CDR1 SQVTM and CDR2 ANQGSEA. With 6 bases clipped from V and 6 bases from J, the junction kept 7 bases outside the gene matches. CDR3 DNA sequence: TGCAGCGTGCGGACAGGGTGGGGCAATGAGCAGTTCTTC. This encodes CSVRTGWGNEQFF.

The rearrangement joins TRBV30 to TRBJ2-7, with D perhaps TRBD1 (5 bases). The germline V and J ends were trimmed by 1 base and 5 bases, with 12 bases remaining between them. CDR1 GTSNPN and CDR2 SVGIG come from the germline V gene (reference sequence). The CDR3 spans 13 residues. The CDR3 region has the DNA TGTGCCTGGAGTGGGACATTTCTCCACGAGCAGTACTTC. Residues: CAWSGTFLHEQYF.

This CDR3 reads CASSPAPRVQAFF. The CDR3 DNA follows: TGTGCCAGCAGTCCAGCCCCCAGGGTCCAAGCTTTCTTT. The V and J genes are TRBV28 and TRBJ1-1; TRBD1 might be the D (5 bases). This CDR3 is built from 13 residues. Germline-derived CDR1 and CDR2 are MDHEN and SYDVKM. Between the trimmed V and J ends, which lost 5 bases and 9 bases, there was a span of 16 bases.

The CDR3 sequence is CASKPTSGAYEQYF. The CDR3 DNA sequence: TGTGCCAGCAAACCGACTAGCGGTGCCTACGAGCAGTACTTC. This chain uses TRBV7-2 with TRBJ2-7; 9 bases are a match to TRBD2. Per the germline V gene, CDR1 is SGHTA and CDR2 is FQGNSA. Trimming at V came to 7 bases and at J to 2 bases, leaving 6 bases not matched to a gene. The CDR3 runs to 14 residues.

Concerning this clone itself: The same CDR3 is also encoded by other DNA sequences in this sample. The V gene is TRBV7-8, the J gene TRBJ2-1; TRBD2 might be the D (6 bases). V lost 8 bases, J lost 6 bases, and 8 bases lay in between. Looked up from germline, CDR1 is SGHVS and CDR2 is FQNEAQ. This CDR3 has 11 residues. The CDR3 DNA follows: TGTGCCAGCGGGGGGAGCAATGAGCAGTTCTTC. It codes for CASGGSNEQFF.

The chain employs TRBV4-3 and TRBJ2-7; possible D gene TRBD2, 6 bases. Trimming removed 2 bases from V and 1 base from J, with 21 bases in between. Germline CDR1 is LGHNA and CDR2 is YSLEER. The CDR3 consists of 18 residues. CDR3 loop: CASSQYTFSGEGSYEQYF. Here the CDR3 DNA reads TGCGCCAGCAGCCAATATACTTTTTCGGGGGAAGGGTCCTACGAGCAGTACTTC.

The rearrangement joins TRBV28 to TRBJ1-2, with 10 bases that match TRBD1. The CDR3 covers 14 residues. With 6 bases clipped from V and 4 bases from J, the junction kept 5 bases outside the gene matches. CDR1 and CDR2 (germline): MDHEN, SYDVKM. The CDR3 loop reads CASRFGQGGYGYTF. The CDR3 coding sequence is TGTGCCAGCAGATTTGGACAGGGGGGCTATGGCTACACCTTC.

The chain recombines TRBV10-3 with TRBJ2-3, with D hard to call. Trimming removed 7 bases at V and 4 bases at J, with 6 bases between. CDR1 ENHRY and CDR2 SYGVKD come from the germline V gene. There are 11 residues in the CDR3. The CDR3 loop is CAINGPDTQYF. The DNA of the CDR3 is TGTGCCATCAACGGACCAGATACGCAGTATTTT.